These 22 T cell receptor beta chains were all obtained from the same sample, sequenced in a study of shared T cell receptors in the human thymus. Generated by immunoSEQ multiplex PCR, the TCRdb table keeps only in-frame clones and is missing some. Found here are some 720,000 clones, around 89% of them singletons; the top ten hold about 0.01%. These sequences were also reported in another study, on human thymus T cells.

Source material: thymocytes. These receptors came from a boy less than two years old with a congenital heart defect.

This sequence joins TRBV28 and TRBJ2-1, with 12 bases that match TRBD2. With V trimmed by 2 bases and J by 2 bases, 1 base remained unmatched. This CDR3 comprises 16 residues. Germline CDR1 is MDHEN and CDR2 is SYDVKM. For the CDR3, the DNA is TGTGCCAGCAGTTTACGGACTAGCGGGACCTACAATGAGCAGTTCTTC. This sequence encodes CASSLRTSGTYNEQFF.

This rearrangement joins TRBV9 to TRBJ2-1; TRBD2 aligns across 12 bases. Germline trimming cut 2 bases from V and 0 bases from J; bases unmatched to any gene: 21. Germline V lookup: CDR1 SGDLS, CDR2 YYNGEE. The CDR3 loop spans 23 amino acids. The CDR3 DNA sequence: TGTGCCAGCAGCGTGAGCCGAATCGGACTAGCGGGAAAGTCAATGCGCTCCTACAATGAGCAGTTCTTC. Encoded protein: CASSVSRIGLAGKSMRSYNEQFF.

The V gene is TRBV10-2, the J gene TRBJ2-7; 9 bases map to TRBD2. J lost 2 bases, V lost 2 bases, and 4 bases had no gene match. The germline V gene has CDR1 WSHSY and CDR2 SAAADI. The CDR3 length is 15 residues. Here the CDR3 reads CASSERLADAYEQYF. The CDR3 DNA is TGCGCCAGCAGTGAGCGACTAGCGGATGCCTACGAGCAGTACTTC.

This clone was recorded a few times. This sequence joins TRBV11-3 and TRBJ2-7, with TRBD2 identical over 10 bases. The CDR3 is 15 amino acids. J gave up 7 bases and V 5 bases, and 11 bases lay outside the gene matches. Germline V lookup: CDR1 SGHNT, CDR2 YENEEA. Here the CDR3 reads CASSHPAGGPCEQYF. CDR3 bases: TGTGCCAGCAGCCACCCAGCGGGAGGGCCGTGTGAGCAGTACTTC.

The chain couples TRBV29-1 to TRBJ2-5; possibly TRBD2 for D (6 bases). The DNA end is a closer match to TRBJ2-7, so the J assignment may be wrong. Germline CDR1 reads SQVTM; CDR2 reads ANQGSEA. The CDR3 sequence is 13 residues long. In DNA form, the CDR3 reads TGCAGCGTTGTGGAGCGGGCGACCTACGAGCAGTACTTC. Translated: CSVVERATYEQYF.

The chain carries TRBV5-4 and TRBJ1-1; D is undetermined. The CDR3 runs 14 residues. Germline V gives CDR1 SGHNT, CDR2 YYREEE (reference sequence). With 0 bases removed from V and 10 bases from J, the gap between germline ends came to 16 bases. The chain's CDR3 is CASSLVAAEIGAFF. In nucleotides, the CDR3 is TGTGCCAGCAGCTTGGTAGCGGCAGAAATTGGAGCTTTCTTT.

V is TRBV4-3 and J is TRBJ2-7, with 9 bases lining up with TRBD2. This CDR3 is built from 17 residues. Unmatched junction bases numbered 16, after V lost 6 bases and J lost 4 bases. Germline V gene lookup returns CDR1 LGHNA and CDR2 YSLEER. This CDR3 reads CASSRFLAGSDWYEQYF. The CDR3 nucleotides are TGCGCCAGCAGTCGGTTTCTAGCGGGATCGGATTGGTACGAGCAGTACTTC.

This chain links TRBV28 with TRBJ1-5; 7 positions match TRBD1. The CDR3 spans 15 residues. CDR1 is MDHEN, CDR2 SYDVKM, per germline. J was trimmed by 1 base and V by 5 bases; bases with no gene match: 5. The CDR3 nucleotides read TGTGCCAGCAGTCCAGACAGGGAAAGCAATCAGCCCCAGCATTTT. This sequence encodes CASSPDRESNQPQHF.

The rearrangement links TRBV6-6 to TRBJ2-1; possible D gene TRBD1, 6 bases. Trimming cost V 8 bases and J 2 bases, with 10 bases left between them. The length of the CDR3 is 13 residues. Germline V gene data show CDR1 as MNHNY and CDR2 as SVGAGI (reference sequence). As DNA, the CDR3 is TGTGCCAGCCGACGACAGGCCTACAATGAGCAGTTCTTC. This encodes CASRRQAYNEQFF.

The chain couples TRBV11-2 to TRBJ2-2; 9 bases fit TRBD2. The CDR3 sequence is 18 residues long. Germline trimming cut 5 bases from V and 4 bases from J; bases unmatched to any gene: 14. CDR1 is SGHAT, CDR2 FQNNGV, per germline. CDR3: CASSRLPAGGRGTGELFF. CDR3 bases: TGTGCCAGCAGCAGACTTCCGGCGGGAGGGCGTGGCACCGGGGAGCTGTTTTTT.

This chain connects TRBV6-5 to TRBJ1-5, with 7 positions matching TRBD1. V shed 5 bases, J shed 6 bases, and the junction held 7 bases outside the gene matches. The CDR3 is 14 residues long. The germline CDR1 and CDR2 sequences are MNHEY and SVGAGI. CDR3 coding DNA: TGTGCCAGCAGTGAGGGGGCGCGGGTTCAGCCCCAGCATTTT. Residues: CASSEGARVQPQHF.

The J gene is TRBJ2-3, the V gene TRBV27, with 8 bases fitting TRBD2. CDR1 MNHEY and CDR2 SMNVEV come from the germline V gene (reference sequence). The CDR3 is 13 residues long. The V segment lost 4 bases and the J segment 6 bases; nucleotides outside the gene matches: 3. For the CDR3, the DNA is TGTGCCAGCAGTTCGGGACTAGTTGATACGCAGTATTTT. Encoded protein: CASSSGLVDTQYF.

The V and J genes are TRBV15 and TRBJ2-2; possibly TRBD2 for D (5 bases). Deletions cut 1 base from V and 2 bases from J, with 11 bases between. This CDR3 has 16 amino acids. In germline, CDR1 is LNHNV, CDR2 YYDKDF (reference sequence). CDR3 bases: TGTGCCACCAGCAGAGGGACCGGGGATAACACCGGGGAGCTGTTTTTT. Translation: CATSRGTGDNTGELFF. The full variable domain, with the rest looked up from reference TRBV15 and TRBJ2-2, is DAMVIQNPRYQVTQFGKPVTLSCSQTLNHNVMYWYQQKSSQAPKLLFHYYDKDFNNEADTPDNFQSRRPNTSFCFLDIRSPGLGDTAMYLCATSRGTGDNTGELFFGEGSRLTVL.

This chain connects TRBV7-2 to TRBJ2-3, with a possible D match to TRBD2 (6 bases). Trimming removed 1 base from V and 5 bases from J, with 19 bases in between. The CDR3 covers 17 residues. The germline gives CDR1 SGHTA, CDR2 FQGNSA. DNA of the CDR3: TGTGCCAGCAGCTTAGTCTGGGACTTCCACGGATTAGATACGCAGTATTTT. Its protein product is CASSLVWDFHGLDTQYF.

The rearrangement links TRBV28 to TRBJ2-3; 9 bases are shared with TRBD1. V was clipped by 5 bases and J by 1 base; unmatched bases: 13. CDR3 length equals 18 residues. The germline V gene encodes CDR1 MDHEN and CDR2 SYDVKM. This CDR3 reads CASSATGGAYYGTDTQYF. For the CDR3, the DNA is TGTGCCAGCAGTGCAACAGGGGGCGCGTATTATGGCACAGATACGCAGTATTTT.

The V call is TRBV28, the J call TRBJ1-5; D perhaps matches TRBD1 (6 bases). Trimming shortened V by 5 bases and J by 4 bases, and 12 bases separated the two germline ends. CDR1 and CDR2 (germline): MDHEN, SYDVKM. This CDR3 has 14 residues. The CDR3 is CASSLQGRNQPQHF. CDR3 DNA: TGTGCCAGCAGTCTGCAGGGGCGGAATCAGCCCCAGCATTTT.

This clone was counted a single time. V and J are TRBV4-2 and TRBJ2-3; maybe TRBD2 (5 bases). The V and J ends lost 0 bases and 4 bases respectively, with 14 bases between them. The CDR3 has 16 residues. Germline V gene sequence: CDR1 LGHNA, CDR2 YNFKEQ. The CDR3 sequence: CASSQDRRDSADTQYF. The CDR3, as DNA: TGTGCCAGCAGCCAAGACAGACGGGATAGCGCAGATACGCAGTATTTT.

The V gene is TRBV19, the J gene TRBJ1-5; 10 bases are shared with TRBD1. This CDR3 is 17 amino acids long. Germline CDR1 reads LNHDA; CDR2 reads SQIVND (reference sequence). V lost 5 bases, J lost 4 bases, and 11 bases stayed unmatched. The CDR3 DNA reads as TGTGCCAGTAGTGAGGTTCATAGGACAGGGGGGAATCAGCCCCAGCATTTT. Translated: CASSEVHRTGGNQPQHF.

V usage is TRBV2 and J usage is TRBJ1-5; 8 nucleotides align to TRBD1. With V trimmed by 6 bases and J by 4 bases, 5 bases remained unmatched. The CDR3 consists of 14 residues. CDR1 SNHLY and CDR2 FYNNEI come from the germline V gene. In DNA form, the CDR3 reads TGTGCCAGCAGCTCCGGGACAGGAAATCAGCCCCAGCATTTT. As protein: CASSSGTGNQPQHF. The full variable domain, its missing parts supplied by reference TRBV2 and TRBJ1-5, is EPEVTQTPSHQVTQMGQEVILRCVPISNHLYFYWYRQILGQKVEFLVSFYNNEISEKSEIFDDQFSVERPDGSNFTLKIRSTKLEDSAMYFCASSSGTGNQPQHFGDGTRLSIL.

The chain has TRBV23-1 and TRBJ1-1, with 7 bases identical to TRBD1. TRBV23-1 carries the ORF label, with uncertain function. The V segment lost 0 bases and the J segment 8 bases; nucleotides outside the gene matches: 6. This CDR3 has 14 residues. The CDR3 DNA is TGCGCCAGCAGTCAATCGAGGACAGGCCGAGAAGCTTTCTTT. As protein: CASSQSRTGREAFF.

This chain uses TRBV19 with TRBJ1-5, with D perhaps TRBD1 (6 bases). CDR1 is LNHDA and CDR2 is SQIVND in the germline V gene (reference sequence). The ends were cut back, 1 base at V and 1 base at J, with 8 bases in the middle. The CDR3 totals 15 residues. The CDR3: CASSIGGPSNQPQHF. CDR3 coding DNA: TGTGCCAGTAGTATAGGGGGGCCAAGCAATCAGCCCCAGCATTTT. Looking up the rest from reference TRBV19 and TRBJ1-5 gives the full variable domain: DGGITQSPKYLFRKEGQNVTLSCEQNLNHDAMYWYRQDPGQGLRLIYYSQIVNDFQKGDIAEGYSVSREKKESFPLTVTSAQKNPTAFYLCASSIGGPSNQPQHFGDGTRLSIL.

This chain uses TRBV21-1 with TRBJ1-2; the table's TRBD1 call for D was not verified on the DNA. TRBV21-1 is assigned pseudogene status. The CDR3 extends over 17 amino acids. CDR3: CASSRWTGREPLHGYTF. CDR3 in DNA: TGTGCCAGCAGCCGCTGGACAGGGCGAGAACCCCTACATGGCTACACCTTC.